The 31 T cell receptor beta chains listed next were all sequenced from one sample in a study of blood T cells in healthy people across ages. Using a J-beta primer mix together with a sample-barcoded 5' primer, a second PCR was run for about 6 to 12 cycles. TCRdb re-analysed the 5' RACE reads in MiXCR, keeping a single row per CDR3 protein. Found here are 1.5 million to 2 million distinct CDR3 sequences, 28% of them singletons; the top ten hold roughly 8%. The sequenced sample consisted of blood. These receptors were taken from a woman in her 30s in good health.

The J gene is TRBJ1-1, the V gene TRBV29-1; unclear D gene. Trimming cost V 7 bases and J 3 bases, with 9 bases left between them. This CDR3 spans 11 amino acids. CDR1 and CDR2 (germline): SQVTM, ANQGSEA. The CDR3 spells CSGRVDTEAFF. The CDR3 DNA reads TGCAGCGGCCGTGTGGACACTGAAGCTTTCTTT.

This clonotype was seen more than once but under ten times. The CDR3 region has the DNA TGTGCCAGCAGCTTGGGGTTGGGTAATGAAAAACTGTTTTTT. The encoded protein is CASSLGLGNEKLFF. The chain combines TRBV5-5 with TRBJ1-4; D unresolved. The CDR3 totals 14 residues. Germline V gives CDR1 SGHKS, CDR2 YYEKEE (reference sequence). V lost 0 bases to trimming and J lost 4 bases, with 7 bases between them.

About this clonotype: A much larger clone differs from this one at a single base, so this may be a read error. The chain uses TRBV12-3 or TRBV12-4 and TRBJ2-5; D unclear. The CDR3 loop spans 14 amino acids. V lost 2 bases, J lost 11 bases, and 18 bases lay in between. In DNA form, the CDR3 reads TGTGCCAGCAGTTTAAGGGCTGGGAAGCCTGAGCAGTACTTC. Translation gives CASSLRAGKPEQYF.

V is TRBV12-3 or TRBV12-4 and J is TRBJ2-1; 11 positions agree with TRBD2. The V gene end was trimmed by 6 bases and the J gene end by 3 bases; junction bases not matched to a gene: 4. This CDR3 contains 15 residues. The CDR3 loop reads CASRDGTSGYNEQFF. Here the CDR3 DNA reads TGTGCCAGCAGAGACGGGACTAGCGGCTACAATGAGCAGTTCTTC.

CDR3 nucleotide sequence: TGTGCCACCAGAGACCGGGACAGGGGCTCCTACGAGCAGTACTTC. Its protein is CATRDRDRGSYEQYF. This rearrangement joins TRBV15 to TRBJ2-7, with 10 bases lining up with TRBD1. The CDR3 covers 15 residues. V lost 6 bases, J lost 0 bases, and 5 bases stayed unmatched. CDR1 and CDR2 from the germline V gene are LNHNV and YYDKDF (reference sequence).

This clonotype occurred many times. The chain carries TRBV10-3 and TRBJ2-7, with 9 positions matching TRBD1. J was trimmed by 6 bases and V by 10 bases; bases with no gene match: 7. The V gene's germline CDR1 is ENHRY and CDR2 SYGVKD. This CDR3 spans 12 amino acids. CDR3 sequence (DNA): TGTGCCAACACTCGACAGGGGGTCGAGCAGTACTTC. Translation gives CANTRQGVEQYF.

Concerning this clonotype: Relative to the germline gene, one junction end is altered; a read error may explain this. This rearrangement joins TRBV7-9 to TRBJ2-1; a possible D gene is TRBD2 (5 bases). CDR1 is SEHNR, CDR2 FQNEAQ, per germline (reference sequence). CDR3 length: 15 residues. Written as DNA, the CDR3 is TGTGTCAGCAGCTTAGGAGGTTCCCAGGACAATGAGCAGTTCTTC. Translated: CVSSLGGSQDNEQFF.

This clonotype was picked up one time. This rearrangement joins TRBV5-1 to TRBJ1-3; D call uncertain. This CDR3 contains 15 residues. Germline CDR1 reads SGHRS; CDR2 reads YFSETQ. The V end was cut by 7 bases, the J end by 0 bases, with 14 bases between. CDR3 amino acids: CASGDVSASGNTIYF. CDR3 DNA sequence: TGCGCCAGCGGGGATGTTTCGGCCTCTGGAAACACCATATATTTT.

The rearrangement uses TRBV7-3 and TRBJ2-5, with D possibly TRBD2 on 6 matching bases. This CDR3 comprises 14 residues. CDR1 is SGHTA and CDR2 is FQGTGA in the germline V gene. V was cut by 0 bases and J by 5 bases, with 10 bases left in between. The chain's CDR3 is CASSLTPSVETQYF. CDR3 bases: TGTGCCAGCAGCTTAACCCCTAGCGTGGAGACCCAGTACTTC.

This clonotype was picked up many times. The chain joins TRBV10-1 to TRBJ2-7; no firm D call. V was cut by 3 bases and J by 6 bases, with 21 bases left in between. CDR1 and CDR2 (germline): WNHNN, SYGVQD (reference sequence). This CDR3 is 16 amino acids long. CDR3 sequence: CASSEGGLVAAGEQYF. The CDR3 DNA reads TGCGCCAGCAGTGAAGGTGGGCTAGTCGCTGCCGGCGAGCAGTACTTC.

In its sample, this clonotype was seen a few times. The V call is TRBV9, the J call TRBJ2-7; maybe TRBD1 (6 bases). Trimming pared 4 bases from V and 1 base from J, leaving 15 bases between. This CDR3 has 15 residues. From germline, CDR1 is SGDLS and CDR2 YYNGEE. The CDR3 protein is CASSSGDGTSYEQYF. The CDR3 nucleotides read TGTGCCAGCAGCTCAGGGGACGGAACTTCCTACGAGCAGTACTTC. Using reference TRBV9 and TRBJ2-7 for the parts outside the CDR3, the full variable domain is DSGVTQTPKHLITATGQRVTLRCSPRSGDLSVYWYQQSLDQGLQFLIQYYNGEERAKGNILERFSAQQFPDLHSELNLSSLELGDSALYFCASSSGDGTSYEQYFGPGTRLTVT.

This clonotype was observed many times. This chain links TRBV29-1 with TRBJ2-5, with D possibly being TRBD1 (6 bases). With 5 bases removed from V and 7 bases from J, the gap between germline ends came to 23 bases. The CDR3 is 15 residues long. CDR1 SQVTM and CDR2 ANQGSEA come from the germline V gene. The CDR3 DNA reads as TGCAGCGTTAACCTGGGGCAACCGGGACAAACGACCCAGTACTTC. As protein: CSVNLGQPGQTTQYF. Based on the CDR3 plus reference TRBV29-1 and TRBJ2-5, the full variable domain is SAVISQKPSRDICQRGTSLTIQCQVDSQVTMMFWYRQQPGQSLTLIATANQGSEATYESGFVIDKFPISRPNLTFSTLTVSNMSPEDSSIYLCSVNLGQPGQTTQYFGPGTRLLVL.

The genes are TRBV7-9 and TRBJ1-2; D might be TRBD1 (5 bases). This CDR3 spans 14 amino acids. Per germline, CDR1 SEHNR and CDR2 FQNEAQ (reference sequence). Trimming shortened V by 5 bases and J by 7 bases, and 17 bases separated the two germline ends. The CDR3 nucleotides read TGTGCCAGCAGCCCCGTGGCAGGGATGGGTGGCTACACCTTC. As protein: CASSPVAGMGGYTF.

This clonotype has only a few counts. In nucleotides, the CDR3 is TGCGCCAGCAGCTTCGGAGGACAGACAGGGTCTCAAGAGACCCAGTACTTC. Translated: CASSFGGQTGSQETQYF. The V gene is TRBV5-1, the J gene TRBJ2-5; TRBD1 agrees at 7 bases. CDR3 length: 17 residues. V was pared by 2 bases and J by 2 bases, with 12 bases of the junction left unmatched. Germline V gives CDR1 SGHRS, CDR2 YFSETQ.

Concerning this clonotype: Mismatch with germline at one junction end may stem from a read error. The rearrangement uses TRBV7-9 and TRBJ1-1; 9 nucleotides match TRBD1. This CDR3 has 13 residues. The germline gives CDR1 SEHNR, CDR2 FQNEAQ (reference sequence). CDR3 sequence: CANSRDRETEAFF. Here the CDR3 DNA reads TGTGCCAACAGCCGGGACAGGGAGACTGAAGCTTTCTTT.

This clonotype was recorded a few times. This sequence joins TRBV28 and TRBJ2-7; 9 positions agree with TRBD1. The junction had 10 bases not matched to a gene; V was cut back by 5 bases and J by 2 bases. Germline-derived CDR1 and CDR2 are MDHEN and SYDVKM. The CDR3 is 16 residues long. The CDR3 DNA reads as TGTGCCAGCAGTCCCCTGACAGGGGGGGACCCCTACGAGCAGTACTTC. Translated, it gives CASSPLTGGDPYEQYF.

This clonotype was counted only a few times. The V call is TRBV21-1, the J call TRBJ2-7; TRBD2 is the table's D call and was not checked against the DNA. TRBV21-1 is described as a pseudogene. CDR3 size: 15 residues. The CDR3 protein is CARTSGRHRSYEQYF. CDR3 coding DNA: TGTGCCAGGACTAGCGGGCGGCACCGATCCTACGAGCAGTACTTC.

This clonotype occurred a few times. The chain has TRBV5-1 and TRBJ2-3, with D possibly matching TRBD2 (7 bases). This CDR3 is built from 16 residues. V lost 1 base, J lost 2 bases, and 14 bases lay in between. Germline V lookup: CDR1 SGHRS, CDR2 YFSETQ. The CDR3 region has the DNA TGCGCCAGCAGCTTGCACCGAGGGGGGGACACAGATACGCAGTATTTT. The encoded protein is CASSLHRGGDTDTQYF.

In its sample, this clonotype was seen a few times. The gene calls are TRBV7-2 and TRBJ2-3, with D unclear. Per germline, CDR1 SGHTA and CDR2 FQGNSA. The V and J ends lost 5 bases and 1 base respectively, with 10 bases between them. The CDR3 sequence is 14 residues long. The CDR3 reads CASSLSWGTDTQYF. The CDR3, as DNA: TGTGCCAGCAGCCTTAGCTGGGGCACAGATACGCAGTATTTT. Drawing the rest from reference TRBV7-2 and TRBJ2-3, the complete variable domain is GAGVSQSPSNKVTEKGKDVELRCDPISGHTALYWYRQSLGQGLEFLIYFQGNSAPDKSGLPSDRFSAERTGGSVSTLTIQRTQQEDSAVYLCASSLSWGTDTQYFGPGTRLTVL.

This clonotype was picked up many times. As DNA, the CDR3 is TGTGCCAGCAGTTTGCGTACAGGCGTCAAAAACATTCAGTACTTC. Its protein product is CASSLRTGVKNIQYF. J is TRBJ2-4 and V is TRBV12-3 or TRBV12-4, with D possibly being TRBD1 (5 bases). The CDR3 runs to 15 residues. The ends were cut back, 3 bases at V and 3 bases at J, with 12 bases in the middle.

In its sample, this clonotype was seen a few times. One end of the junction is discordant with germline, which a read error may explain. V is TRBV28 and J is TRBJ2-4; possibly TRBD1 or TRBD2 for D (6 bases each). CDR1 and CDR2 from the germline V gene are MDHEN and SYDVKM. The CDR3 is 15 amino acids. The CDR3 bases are TGTACCAGCAGTTTAGGGGGGCAGGGTTTCTTCGAACAGTACTTC. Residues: CTSSLGGQGFFEQYF.

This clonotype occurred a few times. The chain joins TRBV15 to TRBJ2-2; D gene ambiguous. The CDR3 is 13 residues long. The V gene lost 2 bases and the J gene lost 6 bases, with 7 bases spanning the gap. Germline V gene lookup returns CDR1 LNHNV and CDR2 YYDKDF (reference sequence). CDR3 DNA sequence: TGTGCCACCAGCAGAAAGACTGCCGGGGAGCTGTTTTTT. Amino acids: CATSRKTAGELFF. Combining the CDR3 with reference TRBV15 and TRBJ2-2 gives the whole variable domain DAMVIQNPRYQVTQFGKPVTLSCSQTLNHNVMYWYQQKSSQAPKLLFHYYDKDFNNEADTPDNFQSRRPNTSFCFLDIRSPGLGDTAMYLCATSRKTAGELFFGEGSRLTVL.

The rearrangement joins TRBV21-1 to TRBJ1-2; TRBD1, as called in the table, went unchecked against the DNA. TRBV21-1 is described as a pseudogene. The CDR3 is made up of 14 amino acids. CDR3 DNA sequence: TGTGCCAGCAGCAAAGCGCCACAGGGGTTTGGCTACACCTTC. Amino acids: CASSKAPQGFGYTF.

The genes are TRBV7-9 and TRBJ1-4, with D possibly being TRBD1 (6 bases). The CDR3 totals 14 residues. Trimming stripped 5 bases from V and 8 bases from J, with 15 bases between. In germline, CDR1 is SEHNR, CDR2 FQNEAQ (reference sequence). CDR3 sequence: CASSQGGVDEKLFF. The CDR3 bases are TGTGCCAGCAGCCAAGGGGGGGTGGACGAAAAACTGTTTTTT.

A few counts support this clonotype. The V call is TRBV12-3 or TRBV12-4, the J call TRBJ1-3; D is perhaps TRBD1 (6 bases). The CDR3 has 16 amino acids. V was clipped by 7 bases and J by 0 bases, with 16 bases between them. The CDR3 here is CASTPRGRISGNTIYF. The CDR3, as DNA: TGTGCCAGCACCCCTCGGGGGCGGATCTCTGGAAACACCATATATTTT.

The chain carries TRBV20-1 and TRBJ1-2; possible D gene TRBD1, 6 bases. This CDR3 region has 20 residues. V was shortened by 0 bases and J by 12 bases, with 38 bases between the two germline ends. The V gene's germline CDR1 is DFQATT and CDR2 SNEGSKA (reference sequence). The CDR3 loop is CSARDGGTPLISRPSMSHTF. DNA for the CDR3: TGCAGTGCTAGAGATGGGGGGACACCCCTGATCTCACGACCAAGTATGTCCCACACCTTC.

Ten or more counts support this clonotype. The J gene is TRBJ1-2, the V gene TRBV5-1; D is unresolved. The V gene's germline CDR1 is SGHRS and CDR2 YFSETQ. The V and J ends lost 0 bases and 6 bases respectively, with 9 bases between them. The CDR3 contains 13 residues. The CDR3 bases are TGCGCCAGCAGCTTGGCCCCCTCTAATGGCTACACCTTC. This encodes CASSLAPSNGYTF.

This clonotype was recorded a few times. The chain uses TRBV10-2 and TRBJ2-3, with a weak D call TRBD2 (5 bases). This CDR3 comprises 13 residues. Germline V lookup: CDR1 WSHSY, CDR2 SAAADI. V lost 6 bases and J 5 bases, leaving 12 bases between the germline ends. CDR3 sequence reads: CASRETSQDTQYF. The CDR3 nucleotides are TGCGCCAGCAGAGAAACTAGTCAAGATACGCAGTATTTT.

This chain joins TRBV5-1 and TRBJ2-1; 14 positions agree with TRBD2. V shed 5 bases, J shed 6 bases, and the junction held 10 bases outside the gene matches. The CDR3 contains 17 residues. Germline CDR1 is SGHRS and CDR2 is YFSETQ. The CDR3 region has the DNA TGCGCCAGCAGAGGTAGGGGACTAGCGGGAGCGGGCAATGAGCAGTTCTTC. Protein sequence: CASRGRGLAGAGNEQFF.

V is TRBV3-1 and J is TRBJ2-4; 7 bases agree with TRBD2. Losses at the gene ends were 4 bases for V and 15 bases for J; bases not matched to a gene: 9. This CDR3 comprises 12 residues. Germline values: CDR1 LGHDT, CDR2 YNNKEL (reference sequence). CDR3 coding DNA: TGTGCCAGCAGCCGGATGGGGACTAATCGGTACTTC. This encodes CASSRMGTNRYF.

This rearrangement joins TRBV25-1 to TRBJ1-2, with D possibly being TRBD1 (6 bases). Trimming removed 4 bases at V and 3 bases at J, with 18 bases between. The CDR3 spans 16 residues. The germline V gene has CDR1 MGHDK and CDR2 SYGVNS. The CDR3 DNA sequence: TGTGCCAGCAGTGGGGTACCGGGACACGCAGACTATGGCTACACCTTC. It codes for CASSGVPGHADYGYTF.